One T cell receptor beta chain is described in this entry. The data are from a study of blood T cell repertoires in COVID-19. Using immunoSEQ multiplex PCR, the repertoire was profiled, and TCRdb retains in-frame clones only, with some absent. The table has approximately 300,000 clones, roughly nine tenths seen once; the top ten hold 2% to 3%. Participants had their cohort set by participant-reported clinical history. V was pared by 5 bases and J by 8 bases, with 22 bases between. CDR3 size: 15 residues. Germline loops: CDR1 MNHEY, CDR2 SMNVEV (reference sequence). The TCR was taken from a man aged 55-75 years who had recovered from COVID-19. The sample was PBMCs or T cells enriched from blood (not recorded which). The V gene is TRBV27, the J gene TRBJ2-7, with a tentative D call TRBD2 (6 bases). The CDR3 region has the DNA TGTGCCAGCAGTCAATCGGGACTCGCGGTGGTTAAGCAGTACTTC. Its translation is CASSQSGLAVVKQYF.